These 21 T cell receptor beta chains share one sample of origin, sequenced in a study of Ad26.COV2.S vaccination and SARS-CoV-2 variants. Treatment here: roughly 19 received Ad26.COV2.S at low or high dose, single or two shots; 5 received placebo; per-sample allocation not given. Samples analyzed were those drawn on day 63 after the first vaccine or placebo injection. Generated by immunoSEQ multiplex PCR, the TCRdb table keeps only in-frame clones and is missing some. The sample includes fewer than 500,000 clones, approximately 92% of them seen just once. The sequencing used peripheral blood, collected in a trial of Ad26.COV2.S vaccine versus placebo. The receptors shown here come from a person aged 18-60 years who received the Ad26.COV2.S COVID-19 vaccine or a placebo.

The chain's CDR3 is CASSLMRQQPQHF. CDR3 nucleotide sequence: TGTGCCAGCAGTTTAATGCGACAGCAGCCCCAGCATTTT. The V gene is TRBV12-3 or TRBV12-4, the J gene TRBJ1-5; D possibly corresponds to TRBD1 (5 bases). There are 13 residues in the CDR3. V lost 2 bases to trimming and J lost 7 bases, with 9 bases between them.

V is TRBV28 and J is TRBJ2-7; 10 nucleotides align to TRBD1. This CDR3 is 15 amino acids long. Germline V gene lookup returns CDR1 MDHEN and CDR2 SYDVKM. The J segment lost 5 bases and the V segment lost 6 bases, leaving 10 bases of the junction unmatched. The CDR3 DNA follows: TGTGCCAGCAGGTTGACAGGGGGCGCGGAACACGAGCAGTACGTC. Translating it yields CASRLTGGAEHEQYV.

This clone was observed once. This chain connects TRBV28 to TRBJ2-3, with D possibly called TRBD1 or TRBD2 (5 bases each). Per germline, CDR1 MDHEN and CDR2 SYDVKM. The CDR3 covers 16 residues. V was clipped by 1 base and J by 1 base, with 12 bases between them. The chain's CDR3 is CASSLSRGAGTDTQYF. Here the CDR3 DNA reads TGTGCCAGCAGTTTATCGAGGGGCGCGGGCACAGATACGCAGTATTTT.

The chain employs TRBV29-1 and TRBJ1-1, with 7 bases matching TRBD1. Looked up from germline, CDR1 is SQVTM and CDR2 is ANQGSEA. This CDR3 spans 13 amino acids. The junction had 8 bases not matched to a gene; V was cut back by 7 bases and J by 3 bases. CDR3 loop: CSAGRGRDTEAFF. The CDR3 DNA reads TGCAGCGCTGGCAGGGGGAGGGACACTGAAGCTTTCTTT.

The CDR3 region has the DNA TGTGCCAGCTCCCCCATCCAGGGGTTTAGCACAGATACGCAGTATTTT. Translating gives CASSPIQGFSTDTQYF. The genes are TRBV18 and TRBJ2-3; a weak D match, TRBD1 (6 bases). CDR1 and CDR2 from the germline V gene are KGHSH and LQKENI. Trimming took off 6 bases at V and 0 bases at J, with 16 bases between the two ends. This CDR3 spans 16 amino acids.

This chain joins TRBV11-3 and TRBJ2-1; D might be TRBD2 (5 bases). The V and J ends lost 0 bases and 3 bases respectively, with 15 bases between them. The CDR3 sequence is 17 residues long. Germline CDR1 reads SGHNT; CDR2 reads YENEEA. The CDR3 is CASSLDLPAEIYNEQFF. As DNA, the CDR3 is TGTGCCAGCAGCTTAGATCTACCAGCGGAAATCTACAATGAGCAGTTCTTC.

V usage is TRBV30 and J usage is TRBJ1-1; D is undetermined. Germline values: CDR1 GTSNPN, CDR2 SVGIG (reference sequence). The ends were cut back, 3 bases at V and 1 base at J, with 12 bases in the middle. The CDR3 is 14 amino acids. CDR3 sequence reads: CAWRIDRRNTEAFF. The DNA of the CDR3 is TGTGCCTGGAGAATTGATCGGAGGAACACTGAAGCTTTCTTT. The full variable domain, completed using reference TRBV30 and TRBJ1-1, is SQTIHQWPATLVQPVGSPLSLECTVEGTSNPNLYWYRQAAGRGLQLLFYSVGIGQISSEVPQNLSASRPQDRQFILSSKKLLLSDSGFYLCAWRIDRRNTEAFFGQGTRLTVV.

In DNA, the CDR3 is TGTGCCAGTAGCCCCGGGACAGATTTTTTCACAGATACGCAGTATTTT. Translated, it gives CASSPGTDFFTDTQYF. The chain joins TRBV19 to TRBJ2-3; TRBD1 aligns across 7 bases. In germline, CDR1 is LNHDA, CDR2 SQIVND (reference sequence). V lost 6 bases and J lost 2; bases outside the gene matches: 11. The CDR3 covers 16 residues.

V is TRBV7-8 and J is TRBJ2-1; TRBD2 matches 7 bases. From germline, CDR1 is SGHVS and CDR2 FQNEAQ. This CDR3 region has 16 residues. V was clipped by 5 bases and J by 2 bases; unmatched bases: 9. CDR3 amino acids: CASSPLGRGTYNEQFF. The CDR3 DNA reads as TGTGCCAGCAGCCCTCTGGGGCGGGGGACCTACAATGAGCAGTTCTTC.

The V call is TRBV28, the J call TRBJ1-5; 9 bases align to TRBD1. CDR1 and CDR2 (germline): MDHEN, SYDVKM. This CDR3 spans 16 amino acids. With V trimmed by 4 bases and J by 10 bases, 14 bases remained unmatched. The CDR3 loop is CASSSPGQGVLVPQHF. The DNA for the CDR3 is TGTGCCAGCAGTTCACCGGGACAGGGTGTTCTAGTTCCCCAGCATTTT. Full variable domain (missing parts from reference TRBV28 and TRBJ1-5): DVKVTQSSRYLVKRTGEKVFLECVQDMDHENMFWYRQDPGLGLRLIYFSYDVKMKEKGDIPEGYSVSREKKERFSLILESASTNQTSMYLCASSSPGQGVLVPQHFGDGTRLSIL.

The chain joins TRBV11-2 to TRBJ2-2; 13 nucleotides agree with TRBD2. Germline assignment: CDR1 SGHAT and CDR2 FQNNGV. The CDR3 spans 16 residues. Trimming removed 4 bases from V and 6 bases from J; junction bases left unmatched: 5. CDR3 in amino acids: CASSSGLAGASGELFF. For the CDR3, the DNA is TGTGCCAGCAGCTCAGGACTAGCGGGAGCATCCGGGGAGCTGTTTTTT.

The rearrangement joins TRBV18 to TRBJ1-1, with 7 bases aligning to TRBD1. The V segment lost 3 bases and the J segment 2 bases; nucleotides outside the gene matches: 6. The V gene's germline CDR1 is KGHSH and CDR2 LQKENI. The CDR3 is made up of 15 amino acids. CDR3 DNA sequence: TGTGCCAGCTCACCCTATCGGACAGGTAACACTGAAGCTTTCTTT. Translated, it gives CASSPYRTGNTEAFF.

The CDR3: CASSKLAPNEKLFF. As DNA, the CDR3 is TGTGCCAGCAGCAAGTTGGCCCCCAATGAAAAACTGTTTTTT. The chain has TRBV21-1 and TRBJ1-4; the listed D gene, TRBD1, was not tested against the DNA. TRBV21-1 is deemed a pseudogene. This CDR3 region has 14 residues.

V usage is TRBV7-8 and J usage is TRBJ2-7; D remains ambiguous. CDR1 is SGHVS and CDR2 is FQNEAQ in the germline V gene. Trimming left V 4 bases short and J 4 bases short, with 14 bases between. The CDR3 sequence is 14 residues long. CDR3 DNA: TGTGCCAGCAGCTCAAGGACGGAGTTTTACGAGCAGTACTTC. Translation: CASSSRTEFYEQYF.

V gene TRBV10-3 combines with J gene TRBJ2-3; 11 positions agree with TRBD2. The germline gives CDR1 ENHRY, CDR2 SYGVKD. This CDR3 has 15 residues. V shed 2 bases, J shed 6 bases, and the junction held 4 bases outside the gene matches. The CDR3 sequence: CAISETSGRSDTQYF. For the CDR3, the DNA is TGTGCCATCAGTGAGACTAGCGGGAGATCTGATACGCAGTATTTT.

The chain combines TRBV5-1 with TRBJ1-1, with TRBD1 identical over 7 bases. V trimming: 2 bases; J trimming: 3 bases; junction bases outside the gene matches: 4. Germline values: CDR1 SGHRS, CDR2 YFSETQ. This CDR3 has 14 residues. CDR3 in amino acids: CASSFPGTDTEAFF. CDR3 nucleotide sequence: TGCGCCAGCAGCTTCCCAGGGACAGACACTGAAGCTTTCTTT. The variable domain in full, completed from reference TRBV5-1 and TRBJ1-1, reads KAGVTQTPRYLIKTRGQQVTLSCSPISGHRSVSWYQQTPGQGLQFLFEYFSETQRNKGNFPGRFSGRQFSNSRSEMNVSTLELGDSALYLCASSFPGTDTEAFFGQGTRLTVV.

The chain combines TRBV19 with TRBJ2-5; possibly TRBD1 for D (5 bases). There are 13 residues in the CDR3. V was clipped by 9 bases and J by 5 bases, with 16 bases between them. Germline assignment: CDR1 LNHDA and CDR2 SQIVND (reference sequence). CDR3 nucleotide sequence: TGTGCCAGCAGTCGGCCAGGGTGGGAGACCCAGTACTTC. It encodes CASSRPGWETQYF. Using reference TRBV19 and TRBJ2-5 for the parts outside the CDR3, the full variable domain is DGGITQSPKYLFRKEGQNVTLSCEQNLNHDAMYWYRQDPGQGLRLIYYSQIVNDFQKGDIAEGYSVSREKKESFPLTVTSAQKNPTAFYLCASSRPGWETQYFGPGTRLLVL.

The V call is TRBV4-3, the J call TRBJ1-3; D gene uncertain. Trimming shortened V by 4 bases and J by 3 bases, and 16 bases separated the two germline ends. The CDR3 covers 16 residues. CDR1 LGHNA and CDR2 YSLEER come from the germline V gene. In DNA form, the CDR3 reads TGCGCCAGCAGCCGATCCGGGATGCAGGATGGAAACACCATATATTTT. As protein: CASSRSGMQDGNTIYF.

The chain links TRBV6-2 or TRBV6-3 to TRBJ2-5; D could derive from TRBD1 or TRBD2 (6 bases each). Germline CDR1 reads MNHEY; CDR2 reads SVGEGT. The V end was cut by 4 bases, the J end by 5 bases, with 11 bases between. This CDR3 is 13 amino acids long. Written as DNA, the CDR3 is TGTGCCAGCAGTTTTTGGAGGGGGGAGACCCAGTACTTC. This codes for CASSFWRGETQYF.

This clone was counted once. This chain uses TRBV6-5 with TRBJ1-1, with D unresolved. The CDR3 has 14 amino acids. Deletions cut 0 bases from V and 3 bases from J, with 8 bases between. Germline CDR1 and CDR2: MNHEY and SVGAGI. The CDR3 bases are TGTGCCAGCAGTTACTCGGGTCCTGACACTGAAGCTTTCTTT. Amino acid sequence: CASSYSGPDTEAFF.

The chain has TRBV5-5 and TRBJ2-7; tentatively, D is TRBD2 (6 bases). With 6 bases removed from V and 4 bases from J, the gap between germline ends came to 20 bases. CDR1 is SGHKS and CDR2 is YYEKEE in the germline V gene (reference sequence). This CDR3 has 15 residues. The CDR3 region is CASTPMRQEGYEQYF. The CDR3 DNA reads as TGTGCCAGCACCCCCATGAGGCAGGAGGGATACGAGCAGTACTTC.